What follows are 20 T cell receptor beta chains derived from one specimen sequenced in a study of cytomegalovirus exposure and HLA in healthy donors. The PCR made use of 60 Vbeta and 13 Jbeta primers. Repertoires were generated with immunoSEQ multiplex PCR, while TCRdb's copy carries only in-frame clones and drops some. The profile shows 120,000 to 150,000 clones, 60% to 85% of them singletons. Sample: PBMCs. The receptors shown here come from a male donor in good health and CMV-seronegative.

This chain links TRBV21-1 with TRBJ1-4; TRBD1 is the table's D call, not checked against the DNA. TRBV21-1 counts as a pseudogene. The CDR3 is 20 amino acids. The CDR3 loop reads CASSKYLARDRGPSNEKLFF. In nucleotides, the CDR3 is TGTGCCAGCAGCAAGTATCTTGCCCGGGACAGGGGACCCTCAAATGAAAAACTGTTTTTT.

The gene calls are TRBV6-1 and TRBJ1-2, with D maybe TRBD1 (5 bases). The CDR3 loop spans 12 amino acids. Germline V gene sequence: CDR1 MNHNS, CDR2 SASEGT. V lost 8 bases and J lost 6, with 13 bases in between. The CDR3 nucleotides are TGTGCCAGCGTACTCCAGGGCCATGGCTACACCTTC. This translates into CASVLQGHGYTF.

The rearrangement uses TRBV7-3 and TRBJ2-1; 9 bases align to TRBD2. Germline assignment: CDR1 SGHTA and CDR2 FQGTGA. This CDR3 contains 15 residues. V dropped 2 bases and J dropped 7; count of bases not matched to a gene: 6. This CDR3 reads CASSLRGRARNEQFF. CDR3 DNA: TGTGCCAGCAGCTTACGCGGGAGGGCCAGGAATGAGCAGTTCTTC.

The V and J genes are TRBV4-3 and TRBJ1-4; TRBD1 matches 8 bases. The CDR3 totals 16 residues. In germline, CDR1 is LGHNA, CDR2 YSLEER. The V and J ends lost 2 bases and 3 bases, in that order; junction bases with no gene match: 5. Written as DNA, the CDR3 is TGCGCCAGCAGCCAAACCCAGGGGGCCCCTAATGAAAAACTGTTTTTT. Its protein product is CASSQTQGAPNEKLFF.

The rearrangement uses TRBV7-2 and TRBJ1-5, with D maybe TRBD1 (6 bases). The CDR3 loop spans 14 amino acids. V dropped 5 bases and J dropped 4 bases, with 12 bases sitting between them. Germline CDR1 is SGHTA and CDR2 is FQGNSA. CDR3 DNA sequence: TGTGCCAGCAGCCTAAACAGGGTTAATCAGCCCCAGCATTTT. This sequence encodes CASSLNRVNQPQHF.

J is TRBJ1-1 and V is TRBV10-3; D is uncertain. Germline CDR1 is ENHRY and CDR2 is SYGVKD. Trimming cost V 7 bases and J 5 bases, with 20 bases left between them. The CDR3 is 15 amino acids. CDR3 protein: CAIIRSEVVGTEAFF. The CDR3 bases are TGTGCCATCATACGTTCGGAGGTTGTAGGTACTGAAGCTTTCTTT.

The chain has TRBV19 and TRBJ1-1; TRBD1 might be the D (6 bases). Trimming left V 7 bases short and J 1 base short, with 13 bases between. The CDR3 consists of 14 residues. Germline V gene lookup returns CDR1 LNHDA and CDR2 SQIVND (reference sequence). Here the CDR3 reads CASTPTGKNTEAFF. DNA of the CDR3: TGTGCCAGTACCCCGACAGGAAAGAACACTGAAGCTTTCTTT.

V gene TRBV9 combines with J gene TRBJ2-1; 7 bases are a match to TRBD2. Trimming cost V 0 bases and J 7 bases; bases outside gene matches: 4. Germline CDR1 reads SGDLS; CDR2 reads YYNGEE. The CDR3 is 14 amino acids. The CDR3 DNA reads TGTGCCAGCAGCGTAGGGGATAGCGGGAATGAGCAGTTCTTC. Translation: CASSVGDSGNEQFF.

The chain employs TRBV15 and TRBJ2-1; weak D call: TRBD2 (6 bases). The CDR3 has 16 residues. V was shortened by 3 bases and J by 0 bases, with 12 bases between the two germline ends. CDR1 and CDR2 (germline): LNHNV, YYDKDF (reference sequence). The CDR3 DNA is TGTGCCACCAGCAGGGGACTTCAGAACTCCTACAATGAGCAGTTCTTC. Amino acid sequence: CATSRGLQNSYNEQFF. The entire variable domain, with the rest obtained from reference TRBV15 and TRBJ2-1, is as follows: DAMVIQNPRYQVTQFGKPVTLSCSQTLNHNVMYWYQQKSSQAPKLLFHYYDKDFNNEADTPDNFQSRRPNTSFCFLDIRSPGLGDTAMYLCATSRGLQNSYNEQFFGPGTRLTVL.

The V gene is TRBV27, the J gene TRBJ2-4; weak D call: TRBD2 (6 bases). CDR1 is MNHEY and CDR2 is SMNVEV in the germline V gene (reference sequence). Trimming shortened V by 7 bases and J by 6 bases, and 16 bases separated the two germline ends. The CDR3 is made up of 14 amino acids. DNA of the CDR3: TGTGCCAGCAAGTGGGACTCCAGAACAAACATTCAGTACTTC. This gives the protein CASKWDSRTNIQYF.

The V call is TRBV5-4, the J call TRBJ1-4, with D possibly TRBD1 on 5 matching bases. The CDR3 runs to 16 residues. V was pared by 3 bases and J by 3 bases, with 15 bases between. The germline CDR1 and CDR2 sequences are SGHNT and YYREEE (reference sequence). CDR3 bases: TGTGCCAGCAGCTCACCCCCGGGGGATGCTAATGAAAAACTGTTTTTT. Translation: CASSSPPGDANEKLFF.

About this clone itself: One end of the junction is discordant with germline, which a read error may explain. The CDR3 nucleotides read TGTTCCAGCAGCTTAGTTGGAGGGGGCGAGTACTTC. It codes for CSSSLVGGGEYF. The chain employs TRBV7-9 and TRBJ2-7; D might be TRBD1 (7 bases). This CDR3 contains 12 residues. CDR1 is SEHNR and CDR2 is FQNEAQ in the germline V gene (reference sequence).

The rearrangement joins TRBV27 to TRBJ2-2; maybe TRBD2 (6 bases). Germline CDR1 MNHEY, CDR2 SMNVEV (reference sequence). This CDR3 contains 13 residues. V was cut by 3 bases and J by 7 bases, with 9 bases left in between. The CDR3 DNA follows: TGTGCCAGCAGTTTGGGGGGAGGCGGGGAGCTGTTTTTT. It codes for CASSLGGGGELFF.

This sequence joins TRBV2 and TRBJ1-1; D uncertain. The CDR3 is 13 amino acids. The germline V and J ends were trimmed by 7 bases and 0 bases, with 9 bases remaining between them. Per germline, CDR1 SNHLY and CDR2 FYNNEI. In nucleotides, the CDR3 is TGTGCCAGCAATACAGAGTTGAACACTGAAGCTTTCTTT. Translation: CASNTELNTEAFF.

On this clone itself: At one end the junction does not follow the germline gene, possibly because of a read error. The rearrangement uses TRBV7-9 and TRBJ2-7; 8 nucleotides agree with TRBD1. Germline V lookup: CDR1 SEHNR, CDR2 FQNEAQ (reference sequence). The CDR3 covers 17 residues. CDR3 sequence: CSSSPLTGQGSTYEQYF. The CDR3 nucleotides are TGTTCCAGCAGCCCTCTCACAGGACAGGGTTCTACCTACGAGCAGTACTTC.

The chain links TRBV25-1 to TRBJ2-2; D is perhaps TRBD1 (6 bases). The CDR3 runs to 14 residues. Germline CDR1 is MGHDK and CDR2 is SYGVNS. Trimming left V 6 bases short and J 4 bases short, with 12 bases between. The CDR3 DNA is TGTGCCAGCAGCAGGGGTCTAGGCACCGGGGAGCTGTTTTTT. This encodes CASSRGLGTGELFF.

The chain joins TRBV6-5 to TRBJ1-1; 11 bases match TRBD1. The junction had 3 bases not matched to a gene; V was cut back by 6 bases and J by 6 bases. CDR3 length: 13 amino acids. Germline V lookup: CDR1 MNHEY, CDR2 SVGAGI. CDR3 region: CASSRGQGAEAFF. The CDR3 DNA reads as TGTGCCAGCAGCCGGGGACAGGGGGCTGAAGCTTTCTTT.

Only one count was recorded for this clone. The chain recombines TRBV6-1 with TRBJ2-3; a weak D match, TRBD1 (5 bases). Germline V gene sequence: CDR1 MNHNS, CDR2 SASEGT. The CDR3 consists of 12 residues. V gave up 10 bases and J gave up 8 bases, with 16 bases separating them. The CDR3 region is CATLSRVATQYF. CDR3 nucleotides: TGTGCCACCTTATCCAGGGTAGCTACGCAGTATTTT.

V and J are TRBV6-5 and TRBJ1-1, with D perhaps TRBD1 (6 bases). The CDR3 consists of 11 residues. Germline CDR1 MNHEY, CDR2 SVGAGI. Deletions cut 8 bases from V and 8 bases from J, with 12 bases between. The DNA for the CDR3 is TGTGCCAGCCGGAGAACAGGGGAAGCTTTCTTT. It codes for CASRRTGEAFF.

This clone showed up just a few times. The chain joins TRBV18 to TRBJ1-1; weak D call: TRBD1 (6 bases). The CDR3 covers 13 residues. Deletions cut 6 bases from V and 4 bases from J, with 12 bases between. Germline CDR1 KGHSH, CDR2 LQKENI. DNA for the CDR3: TGTGCCAGCTCCTCCGACAGGTTCACTGAAGCTTTCTTT. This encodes CASSSDRFTEAFF.